Each of the 2 T cell receptor beta chains below was sequenced from the same sample in a study of identical twins (dated by TCRdb to 2016 to 2017). The library was produced with 5' RACE. Instrument on record: Illumina HiSeq 2000. TCRdb applied fastp at Q25 and MiXCR to the public reads, then kept only in-frame beta chains. Every CDR3 protein is listed once, alongside the most common genes and DNA of its rows. Recorded for this sample are 550,000 to 700,000 distinct CDR3 sequences; 9% to 10% of them occurred a single time. The ten largest clones capture around 3.1% of the sample. This same sample was also part of a study on yellow fever vaccine responses in identical twins.

Sequencing was performed on PBMCs. The source is a woman aged 18-35 years in good health.

This clonotype was seen at least ten times. The chain joins TRBV20-1 to TRBJ2-5; D gene ambiguous. The CDR3 sequence is 12 residues long. Trimming left V 3 bases short and J 5 bases short, with 10 bases between. Germline CDR1 is DFQATT and CDR2 is SNEGSKA (reference sequence). In DNA form, the CDR3 reads TGCAGTGCTAGTAAGGGCGAGGAGACCCAGTACTTC. Residues: CSASKGEETQYF.

The CDR3 sequence: CSASGPDNYNEQFF. The CDR3 region has the DNA TGCAGTGCTAGCGGACCAGATAACTACAATGAGCAGTTCTTC. The chain employs TRBV20-1 and TRBJ2-1; D unclear. Germline V lookup: CDR1 DFQATT, CDR2 SNEGSKA (reference sequence). Trimming removed 3 bases from V and 3 bases from J, with 12 bases in between. This CDR3 is 14 amino acids long.